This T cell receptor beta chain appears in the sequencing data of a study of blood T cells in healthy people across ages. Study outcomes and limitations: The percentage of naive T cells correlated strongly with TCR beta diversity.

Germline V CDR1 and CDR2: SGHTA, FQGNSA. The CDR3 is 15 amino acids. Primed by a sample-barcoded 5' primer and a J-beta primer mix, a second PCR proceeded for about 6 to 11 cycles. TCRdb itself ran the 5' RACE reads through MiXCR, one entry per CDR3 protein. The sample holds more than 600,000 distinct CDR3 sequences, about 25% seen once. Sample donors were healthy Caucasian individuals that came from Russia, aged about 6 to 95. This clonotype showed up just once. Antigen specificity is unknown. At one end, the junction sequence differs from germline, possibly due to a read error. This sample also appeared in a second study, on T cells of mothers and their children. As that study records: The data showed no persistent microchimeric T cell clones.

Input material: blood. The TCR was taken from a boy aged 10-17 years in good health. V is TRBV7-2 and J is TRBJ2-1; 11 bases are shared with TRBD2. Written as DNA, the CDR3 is TGTGCCAGCAGTTTTCGGACTAGCGGGTACAATGGGCAGTTCTTC. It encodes CASSFRTSGYNGQFF. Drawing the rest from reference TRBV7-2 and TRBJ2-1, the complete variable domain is GAGVSQSPSNKVTEKGKDVELRCDPISGHTALYWYRQSLGQGLEFLIYFQGNSAPDKSGLPSDRFSAERTGGSVSTLTIQRTQQEDSAVYLCASSFRTSGYNGQFFGPGTRLTVL.